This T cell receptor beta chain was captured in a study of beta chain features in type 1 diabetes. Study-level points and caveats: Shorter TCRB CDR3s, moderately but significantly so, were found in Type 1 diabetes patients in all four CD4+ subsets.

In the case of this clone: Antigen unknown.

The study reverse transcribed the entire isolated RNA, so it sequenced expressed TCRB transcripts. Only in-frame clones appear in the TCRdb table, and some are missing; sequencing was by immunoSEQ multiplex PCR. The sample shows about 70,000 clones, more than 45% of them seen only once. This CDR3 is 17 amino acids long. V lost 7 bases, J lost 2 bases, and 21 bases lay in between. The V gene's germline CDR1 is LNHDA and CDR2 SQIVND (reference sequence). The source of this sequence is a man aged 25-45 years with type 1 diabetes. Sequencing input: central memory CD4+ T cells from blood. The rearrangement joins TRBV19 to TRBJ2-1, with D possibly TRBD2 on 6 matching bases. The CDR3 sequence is CASTVTRSLGAYNEQFF. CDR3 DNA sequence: TGTGCCAGTACCGTGACTAGATCCCTCGGGGCCTACAATGAGCAGTTCTTC. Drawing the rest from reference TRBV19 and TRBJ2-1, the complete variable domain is DGGITQSPKYLFRKEGQNVTLSCEQNLNHDAMYWYRQDPGQGLRLIYYSQIVNDFQKGDIAEGYSVSREKKESFPLTVTSAQKNPTAFYLCASTVTRSLGAYNEQFFGPGTRLTVL.